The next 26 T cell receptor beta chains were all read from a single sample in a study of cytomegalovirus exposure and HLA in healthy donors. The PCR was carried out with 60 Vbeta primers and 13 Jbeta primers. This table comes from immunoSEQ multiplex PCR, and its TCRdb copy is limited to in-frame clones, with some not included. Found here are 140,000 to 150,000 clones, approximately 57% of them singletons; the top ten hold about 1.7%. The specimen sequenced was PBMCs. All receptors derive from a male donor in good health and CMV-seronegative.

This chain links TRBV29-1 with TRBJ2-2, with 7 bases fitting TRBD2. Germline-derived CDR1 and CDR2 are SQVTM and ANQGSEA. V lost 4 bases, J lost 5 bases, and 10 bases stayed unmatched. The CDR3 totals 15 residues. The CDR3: CSVVGRGQGTGELFF. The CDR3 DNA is TGCAGCGTTGTGGGGAGGGGCCAAGGAACCGGGGAGCTGTTTTTT.

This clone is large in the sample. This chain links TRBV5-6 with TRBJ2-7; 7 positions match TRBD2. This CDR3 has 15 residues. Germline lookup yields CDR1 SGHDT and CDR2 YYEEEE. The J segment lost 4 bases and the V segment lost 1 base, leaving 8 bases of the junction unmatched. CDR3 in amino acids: CASSLLNGGTYEQYF. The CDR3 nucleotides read TGTGCCAGCAGCTTGTTGAACGGGGGGACTTACGAGCAGTACTTC.

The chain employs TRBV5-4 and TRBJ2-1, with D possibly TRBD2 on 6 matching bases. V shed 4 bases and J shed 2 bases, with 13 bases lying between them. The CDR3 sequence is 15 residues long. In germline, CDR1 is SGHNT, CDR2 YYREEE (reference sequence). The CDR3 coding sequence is TGTGCCAGCAGCAGCTCCGGGACTGCCTACAATGAGCAGTTCTTC. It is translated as CASSSSGTAYNEQFF.

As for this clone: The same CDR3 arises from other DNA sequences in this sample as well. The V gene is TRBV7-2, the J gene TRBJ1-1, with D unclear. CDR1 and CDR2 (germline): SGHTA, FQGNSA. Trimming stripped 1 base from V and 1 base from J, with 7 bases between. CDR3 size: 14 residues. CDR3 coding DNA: TGTGCCAGCAGCTTAGGCAGCGGGAACACTGAAGCTTTCTTT. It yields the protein CASSLGSGNTEAFF.

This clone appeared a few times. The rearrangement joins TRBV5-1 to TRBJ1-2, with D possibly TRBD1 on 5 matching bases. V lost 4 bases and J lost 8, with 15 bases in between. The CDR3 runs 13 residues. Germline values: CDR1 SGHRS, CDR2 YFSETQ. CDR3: CASSPQGSVGYTF. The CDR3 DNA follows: TGCGCCAGCAGCCCTCAGGGATCCGTAGGCTACACCTTC.

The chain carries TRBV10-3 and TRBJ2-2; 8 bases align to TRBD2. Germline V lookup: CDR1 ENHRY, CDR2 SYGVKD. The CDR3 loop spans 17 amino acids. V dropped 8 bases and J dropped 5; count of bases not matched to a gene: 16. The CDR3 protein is CAIAGRSGLGGTGELFF. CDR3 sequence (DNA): TGTGCCATCGCGGGTCGGTCGGGACTAGGTGGGACCGGGGAGCTGTTTTTT.

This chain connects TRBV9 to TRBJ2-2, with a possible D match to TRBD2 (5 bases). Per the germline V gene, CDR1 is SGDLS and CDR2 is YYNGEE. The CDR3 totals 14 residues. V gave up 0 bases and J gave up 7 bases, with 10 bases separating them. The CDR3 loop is CASSVALRGGELFF. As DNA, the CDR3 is TGTGCCAGCAGCGTAGCTCTCCGGGGCGGGGAGCTGTTTTTT. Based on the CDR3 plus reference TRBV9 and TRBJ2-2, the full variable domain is DSGVTQTPKHLITATGQRVTLRCSPRSGDLSVYWYQQSLDQGLQFLIQYYNGEERAKGNILERFSAQQFPDLHSELNLSSLELGDSALYFCASSVALRGGELFFGEGSRLTVL.

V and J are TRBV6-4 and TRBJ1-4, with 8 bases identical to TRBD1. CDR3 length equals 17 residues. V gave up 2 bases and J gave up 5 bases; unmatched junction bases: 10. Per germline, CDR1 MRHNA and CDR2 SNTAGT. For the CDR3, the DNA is TGTGCCAGCAGTGACCCGGGTTTGGACAGGGCAAATGAAAAACTGTTTTTT. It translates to CASSDPGLDRANEKLFF.

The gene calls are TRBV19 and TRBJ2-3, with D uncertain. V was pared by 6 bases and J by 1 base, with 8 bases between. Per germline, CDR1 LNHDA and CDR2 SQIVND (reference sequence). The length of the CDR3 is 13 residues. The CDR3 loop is CASRRGGTDTQYF. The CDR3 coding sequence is TGTGCCAGTAGGAGAGGCGGCACAGATACGCAGTATTTT.

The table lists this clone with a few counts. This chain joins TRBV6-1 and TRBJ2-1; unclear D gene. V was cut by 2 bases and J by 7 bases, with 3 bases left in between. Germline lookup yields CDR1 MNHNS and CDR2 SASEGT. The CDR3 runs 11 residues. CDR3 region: CASSELNEQFF. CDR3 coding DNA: TGTGCCAGCAGTGAATTAAATGAGCAGTTCTTC.

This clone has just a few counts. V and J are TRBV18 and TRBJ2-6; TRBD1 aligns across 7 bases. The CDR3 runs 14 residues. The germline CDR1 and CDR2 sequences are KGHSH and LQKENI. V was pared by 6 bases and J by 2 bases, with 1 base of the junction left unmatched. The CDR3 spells CASSQGAGANVLTF. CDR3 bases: TGTGCCAGCTCGCAGGGGGCTGGGGCCAACGTCCTGACTTTC.

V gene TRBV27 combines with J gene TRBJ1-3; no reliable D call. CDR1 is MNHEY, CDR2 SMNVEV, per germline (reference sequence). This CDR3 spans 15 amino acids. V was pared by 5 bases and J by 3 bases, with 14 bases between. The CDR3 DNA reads TGTGCCAGCAGTATCGGGTTGGCGAATGGAAACACCATATATTTT. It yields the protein CASSIGLANGNTIYF.

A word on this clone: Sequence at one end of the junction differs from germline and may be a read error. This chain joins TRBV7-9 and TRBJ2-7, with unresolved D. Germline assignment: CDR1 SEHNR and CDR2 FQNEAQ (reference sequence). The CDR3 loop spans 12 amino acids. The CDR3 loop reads CSSSPSSYEQYF. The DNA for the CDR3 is TGTTCCAGCAGCCCATCCTCCTACGAGCAGTACTTC.

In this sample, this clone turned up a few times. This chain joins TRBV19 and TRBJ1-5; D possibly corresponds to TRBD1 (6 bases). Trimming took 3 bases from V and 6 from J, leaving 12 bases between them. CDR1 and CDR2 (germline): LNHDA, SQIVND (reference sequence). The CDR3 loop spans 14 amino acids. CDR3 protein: CASSIGGAGQPQHF. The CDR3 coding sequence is TGTGCCAGTAGTATTGGGGGCGCGGGTCAGCCCCAGCATTTT.

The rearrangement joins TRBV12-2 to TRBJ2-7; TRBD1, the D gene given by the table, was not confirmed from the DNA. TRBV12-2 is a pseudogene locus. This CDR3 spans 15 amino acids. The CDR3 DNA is TGTGCAAGTCGCTTCCCCGGGACAGAGGCCTACGAGCAGTACTTC. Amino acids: CASRFPGTEAYEQYF.

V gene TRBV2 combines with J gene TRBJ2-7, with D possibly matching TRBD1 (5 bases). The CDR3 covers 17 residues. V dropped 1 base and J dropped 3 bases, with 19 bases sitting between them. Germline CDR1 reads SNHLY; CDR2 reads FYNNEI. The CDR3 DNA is TGTGCCAGCAGTGAAGGGCAGGGTGGGTCAGGGCGCTACGAGCAGTACTTC. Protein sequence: CASSEGQGGSGRYEQYF. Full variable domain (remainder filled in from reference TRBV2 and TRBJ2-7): EPEVTQTPSHQVTQMGQEVILRCVPISNHLYFYWYRQILGQKVEFLVSFYNNEISEKSEIFDDQFSVERPDGSNFTLKIRSTKLEDSAMYFCASSEGQGGSGRYEQYFGPGTRLTVT.

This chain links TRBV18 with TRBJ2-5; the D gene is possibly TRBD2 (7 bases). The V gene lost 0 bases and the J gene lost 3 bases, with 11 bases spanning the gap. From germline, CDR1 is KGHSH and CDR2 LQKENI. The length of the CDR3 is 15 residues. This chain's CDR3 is CASSPPRGGEETQYF. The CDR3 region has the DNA TGTGCCAGCTCACCACCCCGCGGGGGCGAAGAGACCCAGTACTTC.

The chain's CDR3 is CASSLSMGPEQPQHF. CDR3 bases: TGTGCCAGCAGCTTGTCCATGGGCCCTGAGCAGCCCCAGCATTTT. The chain joins TRBV5-6 to TRBJ1-5; no clear D gene. V lost 1 base, J lost 7 bases, and 15 bases lay in between. In germline, CDR1 is SGHDT, CDR2 YYEEEE. The CDR3 covers 15 residues.

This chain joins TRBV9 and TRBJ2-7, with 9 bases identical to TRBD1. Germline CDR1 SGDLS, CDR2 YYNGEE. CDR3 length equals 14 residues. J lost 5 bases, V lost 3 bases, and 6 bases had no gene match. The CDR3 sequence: CASSAGQGPHEQYF. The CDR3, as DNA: TGTGCCAGCAGCGCAGGACAGGGGCCCCACGAGCAGTACTTC.

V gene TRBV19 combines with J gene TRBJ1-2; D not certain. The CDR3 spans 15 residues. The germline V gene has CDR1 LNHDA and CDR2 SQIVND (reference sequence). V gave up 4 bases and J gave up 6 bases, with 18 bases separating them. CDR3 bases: TGTGCCAGTAGTAGCCCCGACCGGGGATCGGATGGCTACACCTTC. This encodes CASSSPDRGSDGYTF.

Here the CDR3 reads CASSWIVGLQETQYF. The CDR3 DNA is TGTGCCAGCAGCTGGATAGTGGGGCTCCAAGAGACCCAGTACTTC. The J gene is TRBJ2-5, the V gene TRBV7-9; tentative D call: TRBD1 (5 bases). The CDR3 is 15 amino acids. The V end lost 4 bases, the J end lost 1 base, and 13 bases lay between the germline ends. From germline, CDR1 is SEHNR and CDR2 FQNEAQ (reference sequence).

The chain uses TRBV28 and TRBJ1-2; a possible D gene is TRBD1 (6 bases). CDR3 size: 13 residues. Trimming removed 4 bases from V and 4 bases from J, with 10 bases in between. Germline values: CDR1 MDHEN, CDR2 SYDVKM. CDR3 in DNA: TGTGCCAGCAGTTCGGGACAAATCTATGGCTACACCTTC. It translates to CASSSGQIYGYTF.

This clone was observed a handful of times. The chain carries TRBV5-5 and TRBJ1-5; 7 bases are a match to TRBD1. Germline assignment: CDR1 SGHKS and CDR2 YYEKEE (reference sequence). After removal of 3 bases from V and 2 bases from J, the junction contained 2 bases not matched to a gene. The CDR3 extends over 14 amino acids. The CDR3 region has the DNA TGTGCCAGCAGCTGGGGGACAGGCAATCAGCCCCAGCATTTT. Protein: CASSWGTGNQPQHF.

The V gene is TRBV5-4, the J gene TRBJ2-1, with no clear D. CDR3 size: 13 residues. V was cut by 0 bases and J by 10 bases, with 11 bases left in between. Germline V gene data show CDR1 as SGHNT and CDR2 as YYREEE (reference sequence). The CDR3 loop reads CASSLDAHSEQFF. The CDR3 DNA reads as TGTGCCAGCAGCTTGGACGCCCACTCAGAGCAGTTCTTC.

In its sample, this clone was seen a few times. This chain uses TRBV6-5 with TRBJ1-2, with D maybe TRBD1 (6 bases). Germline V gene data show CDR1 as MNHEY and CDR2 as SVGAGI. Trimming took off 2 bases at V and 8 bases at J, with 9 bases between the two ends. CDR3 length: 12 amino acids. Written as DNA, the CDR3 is TGTGCCAGCAGTTACAGCCAGGGGGGCTACACCTTC. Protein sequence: CASSYSQGGYTF.

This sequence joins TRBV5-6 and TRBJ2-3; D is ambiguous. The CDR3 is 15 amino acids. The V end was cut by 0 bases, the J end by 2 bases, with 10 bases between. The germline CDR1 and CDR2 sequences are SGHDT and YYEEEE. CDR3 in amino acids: CASSLETTDTDTQYF. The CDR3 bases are TGTGCCAGCAGCTTGGAAACTACCGACACAGATACGCAGTATTTT.